The present TCR beta chain was sequenced within a study of technical replicates of blood from several donors. V lost 2 bases to trimming and J lost 5 bases, with 15 bases between them. The CDR3 loop spans 15 amino acids. Per the germline V gene, CDR1 is MNHEY and CDR2 is SMNVEV (reference sequence). The assay was immunoSEQ multiplex PCR, and TCRdb's table has in-frame clones only and misses some. Seen here are over 90,000 clones, around 96% observed once, and the top ten hold approximately 0.37%. The sequence was collected from a human donor in good health. V is TRBV27 and J is TRBJ1-1; D is uncertain. The sample consisted of T cells isolated from PBMCs. The CDR3 region is CASSLSHPVKTEAFF. DNA of the CDR3: TGTGCCAGCAGTTTAAGCCACCCGGTTAAGACTGAAGCTTTCTTT.